This T cell receptor (beta chain) appears in the sequencing data of a study of blood T cell repertoires in COVID-19. Unmatched junction bases numbered 6, after V lost 3 bases and J lost 6 bases. This CDR3 spans 15 amino acids. Germline V CDR1 and CDR2: KGHDR, SFDVKD. Measured with immunoSEQ multiplex PCR; TCRdb has only the in-frame clones, and not every one. The repertoire includes approximately 200,000 clones, about four fifths of them detected once, and roughly 3% sits in the top ten. The chain combines TRBV24-1 with TRBJ2-1; 8 nucleotides line up with TRBD1. The source material was peripheral blood. The receptor comes from a woman under 40 who had recovered from COVID-19. The CDR3 coding sequence is TGTGCCACCAGTGATGGCCTCGGACAGGGCAATGAGCAGTTCTTC. Encoded protein: CATSDGLGQGNEQFF.